This is a list of T cell receptor beta chains from one sample in a study of cytomegalovirus exposure and HLA in healthy donors. Measured with immunoSEQ multiplex PCR; TCRdb has only the in-frame clones, and not every one. The table has 140,000 or so clones, around 59% seen once. Sequencing was performed on PBMCs. These receptors all come from a male donor in good health and CMV-seronegative. Each CDR3 is given with its conserved first and last residue. A D gene is named only where the DNA matches it firmly. Expanded clones are given a class, and other clones once, few, many or no size at all.

>TRBJ2-1|few|13|-|TRBV6-6
TGTGCCAGCAGTCCGATGACAGAAGGTGAGCAGTTCTTC
CASSPMTEGEQFF
>TRBJ2-3|-|13|-|TRBV2
TGTGCCAGCAGATGGACAGTCACAGATACGCAGTATTTT
CASRWTVTDTQYF
>TRBJ1-5|few|14|-|TRBV30
TGTGCCTGGAGTGTACAGGCGCGCAATCAGCCCCAGCATTTT
CAWSVQARNQPQHF
>TRBJ1-1|-|12|-|TRBV29-1
TGCAGCGGTGAACCAGGGTCCACTGAAGCTTTCTTT
CSGEPGSTEAFF
>TRBJ2-1|-|15|TRBD1|TRBV5-1
TGCGCCAGCAGCTCATGGCGGACAGGGGGCAATGAGCAGTTCTTC
CASSSWRTGGNEQFF
>TRBJ1-5|-|15|TRBD1|TRBV6-6
TGTGCCAGCACCTTTGGGACAGGGGCTTTGGGGGCCCAGCATTTT
CASTFGTGALGAQHF
>TRBJ2-7|few|14|-|TRBV27
TGTGCCAGCAGTTTTGGCAGGGGAAACTACGAGCAGTACTTC
CASSFGRGNYEQYF
>TRBJ1-4|-|14|-|TRBV6-5
TGTGCCAGCAGTGAGCTTGGAGCAGGGGAAAAACTGTTTTTT
CASSELGAGEKLFF
>TRBJ2-7|-|14|-|TRBV7-2
TGTGCCAGCAGCTTTCACGGGGTTGGGTACGAGCAGTACTTC
CASSFHGVGYEQYF
>TRBJ1-3|-|14|-|TRBV4-1
TGCGCCAGCCGAGCCAGGACAGCGGGAAACACCATATATTTT
CASRARTAGNTIYF
>TRBJ1-2|few|17|TRBD1|TRBV11-2
TGTGCCAGCAGCCCATACCCTGGACAGGGGCTCGCGTATGGCTACACCTTC
CASSPYPGQGLAYGYTF
>TRBJ1-5|-|15|TRBD1|TRBV5-1
TGCGCCAGCAGCACCGGGACAGGGGGAAGTCAGCCCCAGCATTTT
CASSTGTGGSQPQHF
>TRBJ2-3|-|17|TRBD2|TRBV14
TGTGCCAGCAGCCAAGATAGACGGGGGGGCAGCACAGATACGCAGTATTTT
CASSQDRRGGSTDTQYF
>TRBJ1-3|-|16|TRBD1|TRBV10-3
TGTGCCATCAGTGAATCGAGGGGACAGTTTGGAAACACCATATATTTT
CAISESRGQFGNTIYF
>TRBJ1-6|-|15|-|TRBV7-8
TGTGCCAGCAGCCCTCGGAGGGACCCACGATCACCCCTCCACTTT
CASSPRRDPRSPLHF
>TRBJ2-7|-|13|TRBD2|TRBV30
TGTGCCTGGAGTGTTGGGAGGGCTTACGAGCAGTACTTC
CAWSVGRAYEQYF
>TRBJ2-1|-|18|TRBD1|TRBV9
TGTGCCAGCAATGGTGGGTCCAGGGGGCAAGTTAGCCCCCATGAGCAGTTCTTC
CASNGGSRGQVSPHEQFF
>TRBJ2-5|-|11|TRBD2|TRBV2
TGTGCCAGCAGTGTTGAGACTAGCGGCGACTTC
CASSVETSGDF
>TRBJ2-5|-|13|TRBD2|TRBV30
TGTGCCTGGAGTCCCGGGGGGTTGGAGACCCAGTACTTC
CAWSPGGLETQYF
>TRBJ2-3|-|15|-|TRBV7-3
TGTGCCAGCAGCTTAGCCACAGGGAGCACAGATACGCAGTATTTT
CASSLATGSTDTQYF
>TRBJ2-1|-|11|-|TRBV6-5
TGTGCCAGCAGTTACTTAAATGAGCAGTTCTTC
CASSYLNEQFF
>TRBJ1-6|-|14|-|TRBV9
TGTGCCAGCAGCGTAGGACTCTATAATTCACCCCTCCACTTT
CASSVGLYNSPLHF
>TRBJ2-7|-|15|TRBD1|TRBV7-6
TGTGCCAGCAGCGCCTCGGACAGGGGTGGGTACGAGCAGTACTTC
CASSASDRGGYEQYF
>TRBJ1-4|-|15|TRBD1|TRBV28
TGTGCCAGCAGTTTCCAGGGGCAGGGGGTCGAAAAACTGTTTTTT
CASSFQGQGVEKLFF
>TRBJ2-7|few|11|-|TRBV10-2
TGCGCCAGCAGTCAGTCCTACGAGCAGTACTTC
CASSQSYEQYF
>TRBJ2-5|once|14|-|TRBV6-6
TGTGCCAGCAGTTACTCTTGGGGGGAAGAGACCCAGTACTTC
CASSYSWGEETQYF
>TRBJ2-7|few|15|TRBD2|TRBV9
TGTGCCAGCAGCGTAGAGGGCGGGGGGGCCTACGAGCAGTACTTC
CASSVEGGGAYEQYF
>TRBJ1-3|-|16|-|TRBV9
TGTGCCAGCAGCTCCGGGATCTCCGGGGCTGGAAACACCATATATTTT
CASSSGISGAGNTIYF